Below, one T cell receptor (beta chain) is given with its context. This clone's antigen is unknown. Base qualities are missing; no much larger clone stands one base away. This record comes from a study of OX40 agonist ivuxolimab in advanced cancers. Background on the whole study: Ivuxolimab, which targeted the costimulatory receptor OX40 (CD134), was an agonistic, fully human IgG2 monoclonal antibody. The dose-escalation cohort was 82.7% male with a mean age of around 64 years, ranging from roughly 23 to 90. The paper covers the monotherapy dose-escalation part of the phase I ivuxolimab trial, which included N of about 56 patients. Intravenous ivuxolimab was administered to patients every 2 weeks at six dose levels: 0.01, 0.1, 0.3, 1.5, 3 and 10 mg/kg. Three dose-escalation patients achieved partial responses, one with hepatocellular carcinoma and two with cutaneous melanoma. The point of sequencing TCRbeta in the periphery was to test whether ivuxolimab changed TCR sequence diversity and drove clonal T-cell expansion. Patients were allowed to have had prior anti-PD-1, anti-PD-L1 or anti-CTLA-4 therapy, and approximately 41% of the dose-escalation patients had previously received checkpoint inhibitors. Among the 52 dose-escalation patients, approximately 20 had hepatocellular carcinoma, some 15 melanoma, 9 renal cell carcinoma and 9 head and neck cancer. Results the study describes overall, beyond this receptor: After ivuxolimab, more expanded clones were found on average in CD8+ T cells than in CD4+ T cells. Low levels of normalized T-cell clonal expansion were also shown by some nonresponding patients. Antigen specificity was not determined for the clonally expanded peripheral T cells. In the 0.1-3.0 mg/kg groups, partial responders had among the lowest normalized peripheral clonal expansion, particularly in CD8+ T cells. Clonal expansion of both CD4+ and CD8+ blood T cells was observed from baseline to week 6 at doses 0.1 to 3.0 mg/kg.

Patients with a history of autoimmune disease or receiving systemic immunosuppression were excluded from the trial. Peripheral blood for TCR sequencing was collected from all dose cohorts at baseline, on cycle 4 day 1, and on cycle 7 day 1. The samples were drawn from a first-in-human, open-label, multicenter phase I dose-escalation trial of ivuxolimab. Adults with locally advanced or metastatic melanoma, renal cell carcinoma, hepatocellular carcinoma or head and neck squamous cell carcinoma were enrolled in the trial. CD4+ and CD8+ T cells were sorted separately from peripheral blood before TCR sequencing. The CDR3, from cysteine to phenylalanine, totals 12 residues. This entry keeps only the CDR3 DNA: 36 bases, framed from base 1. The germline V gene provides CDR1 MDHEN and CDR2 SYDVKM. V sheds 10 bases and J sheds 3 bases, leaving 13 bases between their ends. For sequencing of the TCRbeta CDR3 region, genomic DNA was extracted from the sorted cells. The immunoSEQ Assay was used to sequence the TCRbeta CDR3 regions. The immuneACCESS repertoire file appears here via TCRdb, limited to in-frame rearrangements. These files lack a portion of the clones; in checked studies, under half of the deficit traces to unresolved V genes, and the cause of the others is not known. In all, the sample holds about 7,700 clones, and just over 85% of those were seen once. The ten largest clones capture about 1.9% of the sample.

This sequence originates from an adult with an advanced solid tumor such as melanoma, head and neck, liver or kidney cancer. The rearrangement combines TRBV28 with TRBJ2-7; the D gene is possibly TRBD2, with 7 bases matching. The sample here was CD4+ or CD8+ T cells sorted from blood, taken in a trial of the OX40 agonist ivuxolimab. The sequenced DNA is TGTGCCACCAAGGGGGGGAACTACGAGCAGTACTTC. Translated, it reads CATKGGNYEQYF.